A selection of T cell receptor beta chains follows, all from one sample in a study of shared clonotypes between healthy human individuals. The table came from immunoSEQ multiplex PCR; TCRdb's copy has only in-frame clones and leaves some out. This table has 2 million to 3 million clones, over 85% appearing once. Sample: naive CD4+ T cells from PBMCs. These receptors all stem from a man aged 18-30 years in good health. Some clones in this sample may be carry-over from other donors' samples. Each CDR3 is given with its conserved first and last residue. D genes are given only for firm matches. The size field is filled for only some rows; it gives once, few, many or a size class.

len	abundance	d_gene	v_gene	j_gene	CDR3nt	CDR3aa
14	.	TRBD2	TRBV7-2	TRBJ2-3	TGTGCCAGCAGCTTGGGGACTAGCGGGATGGCGCAGTATTTT	CASSLGTSGMAQYF
15	.	.	TRBV30	TRBJ2-3	TGTGCCTGGAGTGTACTGGGTATGGGTCTAGATACGCAGTATTTT	CAWSVLGMGLDTQYF
15	once	.	TRBV4-3	TRBJ1-4	TGCGCCAGCAGCCAAATACTCCGGGACAATGAAAAACTGTTTTTT	CASSQILRDNEKLFF
15	.	.	TRBV5-1	TRBJ1-2	TGCGCCAGCAGCTTGAGCGCGTGGGGGCAGGATGGCTACACCTTC	CASSLSAWGQDGYTF
15	few	TRBD1	TRBV6-1	TRBJ1-1	TGTGCCAGCACTCGGAACAGGGGGAAGGACACTGAAGCTTTCTTT	CASTRNRGKDTEAFF
16	.	TRBD1	TRBV19	TRBJ2-2	TGTGCCAGTAGTATAGGGACAGGGGGTACCACCGGGGAGCTGTTTTTT	CASSIGTGGTTGELFF
11	.	.	TRBV20-1	TRBJ2-5	TGCAGTGCTGGAGGAGCAGAGACCCAGTACTTC	CSAGGAETQYF
12	.	.	TRBV10-1	TRBJ2-7	TGCGCCAGCAGTGACAGTCACTACGAGCAGTACTTC	CASSDSHYEQYF
14	once	.	TRBV7-3	TRBJ2-1	TGTGCCAGCAGCCTACTTGGAGGGGTCAATGAGCAGTTCTTC	CASSLLGGVNEQFF
15	.	TRBD2	TRBV6-5	TRBJ2-7	TGTGCCAGCAGCCGACTAGCGGGCAGCTCCTACGAGCAGTACTTC	CASSRLAGSSYEQYF
14	.	TRBD2	TRBV7-6	TRBJ2-5	TGTGCCAGCAGCTTGCGGACTAGGTCGGAGACCCAGTACTTC	CASSLRTRSETQYF
13	.	.	TRBV19	TRBJ2-3	TGTGCCAGTAGTATAGTAGGGCCAAATACGCAGTATTTT	CASSIVGPNTQYF
14	.	.	TRBV7-9	TRBJ1-2	TGTGCCAGCAGCCCCCAATCCGGGGTGGACGGCTACACCTTC	CASSPQSGVDGYTF
13	.	.	TRBV5-1	TRBJ2-3	TGCGCCAGCAATTTACAGGGCACAGATACGCAGTATTTT	CASNLQGTDTQYF
15	.	.	TRBV6-5	TRBJ1-5	TGTGCCAGCAGTCCCTCACGAGGAAGCAATCAGCCCCAGCATTTT	CASSPSRGSNQPQHF
15	.	.	TRBV27	TRBJ2-2	TGTGCCAGCAGTTCAAGCAGCCCCACATCCGGGGAGCTGTTTTTT	CASSSSSPTSGELFF
14	.	.	TRBV21-1	TRBJ2-7	TGTGCCAGGAAGAGAAGGACAGGGTCCAACGAGCAGTACTTC	CARKRRTGSNEQYF
16	.	.	TRBV5-5	TRBJ1-3	TGTGCCAGCAGCCCCCGAACAAGGTACTCTGGAAACACCATATATTTT	CASSPRTRYSGNTIYF
15	.	TRBD1	TRBV15	TRBJ1-2	TGTGCCACCAGCAGAAAGGGGGCGGGTAACTATGGCTACACCTTC	CATSRKGAGNYGYTF
13	.	TRBD1	TRBV7-9	TRBJ2-7	TGTGCCAGCAGTCGACAGGGGGGTAACGAGCAGTACTTC	CASSRQGGNEQYF
16	.	.	TRBV28	TRBJ1-5	TGTGCCAGCAGTTTATTAGGGCAGGGATACAATCAGCCCCAGCATTTT	CASSLLGQGYNQPQHF
15	.	.	TRBV28	TRBJ2-5	TGTGCCAGCAGTTTAGCAGGAGGGGCGTTTAAGACCCAGTACTTC	CASSLAGGAFKTQYF
13	.	.	TRBV6-1	TRBJ2-3	TGTGCCAGCAGTGCTACTAGTCCAGATACGCAGTATTTT	CASSATSPDTQYF
15	.	TRBD1	TRBV28	TRBJ1-4	TGTGCCAGCAGGACAACCGGGACAGGGGGAGAAAAACTGTTTTTT	CASRTTGTGGEKLFF
14	.	.	TRBV21-1	TRBJ2-5	TGTGCCAGCAGCAAAGTTGACAACCAAGAGACCCAGTACTTC	CASSKVDNQETQYF
13	.	.	TRBV19	TRBJ1-4	TGTGCCAGTGCTAAGAGATCTAATGAAAAACTGTTTTTT	CASAKRSNEKLFF
15	.	TRBD1	TRBV7-3	TRBJ1-2	TGTGCCAGCAGCTTAGCTGGGACAGCTAACTATGGCTACACCTTC	CASSLAGTANYGYTF
17	once	.	TRBV11-2	TRBJ2-5	TGTGCCAGCAGCTTATTGGCTAGCGTGCAAAAAAAAGAGACCCAGTACTTC	CASSLLASVQKKETQYF
15	.	TRBD2	TRBV11-3	TRBJ2-1	TGTGCCAGCAGCGCCGGGACTAGCAGTAGCTATGAGCAGTTCTTC	CASSAGTSSSYEQFF
14	.	TRBD2	TRBV7-2	TRBJ2-1	TGTGCCAGCAGCTTAGACGGGAGGGGCAATGAGCAGTTCTTC	CASSLDGRGNEQFF
16	.	.	TRBV23-1	TRBJ2-5	TGCGCCAGCAGTCATACCCGGAGAGAATACCAAGAGACCCAGTACTTC	CASSHTRREYQETQYF
12	.	TRBD2	TRBV5-6	TRBJ2-7	TGTGCCAGCAGCGGACTAGCCTGGGAGCAGTACTTC	CASSGLAWEQYF
16	few	.	TRBV30	TRBJ1-5	TGTGCCTGGAGGGAGAGTGGGAGGAAGGGCAATCAGCCCCAGCATTTT	CAWRESGRKGNQPQHF
17	.	TRBD1	TRBV18	TRBJ2-2	TGTGCCAGCTCACTTTCCCCCGGGACAGGGTCCACCGGGGAGCTGTTTTTT	CASSLSPGTGSTGELFF
13	.	.	TRBV4-2	TRBJ1-3	TGTGCCAGCAGCCAAGATGGTGGAAACACCATATATTTT	CASSQDGGNTIYF
15	.	TRBD1	TRBV28	TRBJ1-1	TGTGCCAGCAGTTTGTCAGGGGGCGCGAACACTGAAGCTTTCTTT	CASSLSGGANTEAFF
15	.	.	TRBV4-1	TRBJ2-2	TGCGCCAGCAGCCAAGGGCGATTCGGCACCGGGGAGCTGTTTTTT	CASSQGRFGTGELFF
15	.	TRBD2	TRBV19	TRBJ2-7	TGTGCCAACTTGCGGACTAGCGTTTACTCCTACGAGCAGTACTTC	CANLRTSVYSYEQYF
17	.	TRBD2	TRBV5-1	TRBJ2-3	TGCGCCAGCAGCTTTCCCTCCGGGACTAGCGGGACAGATACGCAGTATTTT	CASSFPSGTSGTDTQYF
15	.	.	TRBV18	TRBJ2-7	TGTGCCAGCTCAAACCTGGGGAAAACTCCCTACGAGCAGTACTTC	CASSNLGKTPYEQYF
16	.	.	TRBV2	TRBJ1-3	TGTGCCAGCAGCCGGGACACGCAGAGCTCTGGAAACACCATATATTTT	CASSRDTQSSGNTIYF
13	.	.	TRBV11-2	TRBJ1-1	TGTGCCAGCAGCTTAGTAGCGAACACTGAAGCTTTCTTT	CASSLVANTEAFF
13	.	.	TRBV5-6	TRBJ2-7	TGTGCCAGCACCCCTTATAGCGGTTGGGAGCAGTACTTC	CASTPYSGWEQYF
17	.	.	TRBV5-1	TRBJ1-4	TGCGCCAGCAGCTCCGGGACCTATGCAAGGGATACTGAAAAACTGTTTTTT	CASSSGTYARDTEKLFF
14	.	.	TRBV2	TRBJ2-2	TGTGCCAGCATAGGTTACGGGGTTCCCGGGGAGCTGTTTTTT	CASIGYGVPGELFF
15	once	.	TRBV29-1	TRBJ2-5	TGCAGCGTCGGATCGAAACTCAGGGTACAAGAGACCCAGTACTTC	CSVGSKLRVQETQYF
14	.	TRBD1	TRBV7-2	TRBJ1-2	TGTGCCAGCAGCTCTTCGGACAGGGGATATGGCTACACCTTC	CASSSSDRGYGYTF
15	.	TRBD1	TRBV28	TRBJ2-7	TGTGCCAGCAGCCGACCGGGACAGGGGGACTACGAGCAGTACTTC	CASSRPGQGDYEQYF
16	.	TRBD2	TRBV9	TRBJ2-2	TGTGCCAGCAGCGCGCCTAGCGGGAGAGATACCGGGGAGCTGTTTTTT	CASSAPSGRDTGELFF
16	.	.	TRBV19	TRBJ1-1	TGTGCCAGTAAGGAAAGATCCACAGGTTCGCGAACTGAAGCTTTCTTT	CASKERSTGSRTEAFF